This T cell receptor (beta chain) emerged from a study of beta chain features in type 1 diabetes. Findings of the study overall: A potential PCR bias toward shorter templates would be equal in patient and control samples. Overrepresentation of cells with high TCR expression could result from cDNA sequencing.

Germline loops: CDR1 SGHNT, CDR2 YYREEE (reference sequence). Trimming cost V 4 bases and J 6 bases, with 23 bases left between them. The CDR3 runs to 16 residues. This clone was found a few times. Its antigen is not identified. Sequencing targeted expressed TCRB transcripts, as all isolated RNA had been reverse transcribed. TCRdb keeps only in-frame clones here, not all; method: immunoSEQ multiplex PCR. The sample gives more than 150,000 clones, around 13% of which show up once; 0.62% is in the top ten. The specimen sequenced was central memory CD4+ T cells from blood. This clonotype was obtained from a woman aged 18-29 years in good health. The V call is TRBV5-4, the J call TRBJ2-7; D might be TRBD2 (5 bases). The CDR3 sequence is CASSPRPRLAIGEQYF. Written as DNA, the CDR3 is TGTGCCAGCAGCCCGCGGCCGCGGCTAGCAATCGGCGAGCAGTACTTC. Filled out from reference TRBV5-4 and TRBJ2-7, the complete variable domain reads ETGVTQSPTHLIKTRGQQVTLRCSSQSGHNTVSWYQQALGQGPQFIFQYYREEENGRGNFPPRFSGLQFPNYSSELNVNALELDDSALYLCASSPRPRLAIGEQYFGPGTRLTVT.